A selection of T cell receptor beta chains follows, all from one sample in a study of T cell responses to AZD1222 COVID-19 vaccine. The method was immunoSEQ multiplex PCR; TCRdb's version includes in-frame clones alone and lacks a portion of them. The sample includes 100,000 or so clones, 82% of them seen just once. The sample consisted of peripheral blood, taken on day 0 of AZD1222 vaccination. The receptors stem from an adult in good health. The CDR3 runs from the conserved cysteine through the conserved F or W. A D gene is named only where the DNA matches it firmly. The size field is filled for only some rows; it gives once, few, many or a size class.

D: TRBD1
J: TRBJ1-5
V: TRBV19
size: once
CDR3: CASSRTGLQPQHF
DNA: TGTGCCAGTAGTAGGACAGGTCTGCAGCCCCAGCATTTT

D: TRBD1
J: TRBJ1-5
V: TRBV12-3/TRBV12-4
size: once
CDR3: CASRGQPNQPQHF
DNA: TGTGCCAGCAGGGGACAGCCAAATCAGCCCCAGCATTTT

D: .
J: TRBJ1-3
V: TRBV7-2
size: .
CDR3: CASSPSLAANTIYF
DNA: TGTGCCAGCAGCCCCTCTTTGGCTGCAAACACCATATATTTT

D: .
J: TRBJ2-7
V: TRBV30
size: .
CDR3: CAWSQLVSSYEQYF
DNA: TGTGCCTGGAGTCAGTTGGTGAGCTCCTACGAGCAGTACTTC

D: .
J: TRBJ1-1
V: TRBV9
size: .
CDR3: CASSVSPVGTEAFF
DNA: TGTGCCAGCAGCGTTTCCCCGGTCGGAACTGAAGCTTTCTTT

D: TRBD1
J: TRBJ2-2
V: TRBV11-2
size: once
CDR3: CASSRDRAAGELFF
DNA: TGTGCCAGCAGCCGCGACAGGGCCGCCGGGGAGCTGTTTTTT

D: .
J: TRBJ2-7
V: TRBV7-2
size: .
CDR3: CASSFGGTSYEQYF
DNA: TGTGCCAGCAGCTTCGGGGGCACCTCCTACGAGCAGTACTTC

D: .
J: TRBJ2-7
V: TRBV5-6
size: .
CDR3: CASSSVGGTRYEQYF
DNA: TGTGCCAGCAGCTCGGTCGGCGGGACGCGTTACGAGCAGTACTTC

D: .
J: TRBJ1-2
V: TRBV7-2
size: few
CDR3: CASSRTVNYGYTF
DNA: TGTGCCAGCAGCCGGACAGTCAACTATGGCTACACCTTC

D: .
J: TRBJ1-2
V: TRBV21-1
size: .
CDR3: CASSFADSNGYTF
DNA: TGTGCCAGCAGCTTCGCAGACAGTAATGGCTACACCTTC

D: TRBD2
J: TRBJ2-3
V: TRBV4-2
size: once
CDR3: CASSQRGAGAGDTQYF
DNA: TGTGCCAGCAGCCAAAGGGGAGCGGGGGCTGGGGATACGCAGTATTTT

D: .
J: TRBJ1-2
V: TRBV2
size: .
CDR3: CASSELIGSLFGYTF
DNA: TGTGCCAGCAGTGAATTAATAGGGAGTCTATTTGGCTACACCTTC

D: TRBD1
J: TRBJ1-1
V: TRBV6-1
size: .
CDR3: CASSDNRGTEAFF
DNA: TGTGCCAGCAGTGATAACAGGGGGACTGAAGCTTTCTTT

D: .
J: TRBJ2-5
V: TRBV5-1
size: .
CDR3: CASSLAPGEETQYF
DNA: TGCGCCAGCAGCTTGGCCCCGGGGGAAGAGACCCAGTACTTC

D: .
J: TRBJ1-2
V: TRBV18
size: once
CDR3: CASSPTLQGNYGYTF
DNA: TGTGCCAGCTCACCAACCCTACAGGGTAACTATGGCTACACCTTC

D: .
J: TRBJ2-2
V: TRBV9
size: .
CDR3: CASRAGGDNTGELFF
DNA: TGTGCCAGCAGAGCGGGCGGGGATAACACCGGGGAGCTGTTTTTT

D: .
J: TRBJ1-3
V: TRBV12-5
size: .
CDR3: CASGFEGRGNTIYF
DNA: TGTGCTAGTGGTTTCGAGGGGCGCGGAAACACCATATATTTT

D: .
J: TRBJ1-6
V: TRBV19
size: .
CDR3: CASIGSSYNSPLHF
DNA: TGTGCCAGTATAGGGAGCTCCTATAATTCACCCCTCCACTTT

D: .
J: TRBJ1-2
V: TRBV4-1
size: .
CDR3: CASSQVGAPGYTF
DNA: TGCGCCAGCAGCCAAGTAGGTGCGCCTGGCTACACCTTC

D: .
J: TRBJ1-2
V: TRBV3-1/TRBV3-2
size: few
CDR3: CASSQPPPRNYGYTF
DNA: TGTGCCAGCAGCCAACCCCCTCCGAGGAACTATGGCTACACCTTC

D: .
J: TRBJ1-6
V: TRBV5-6
size: .
CDR3: CASSLGLNYNSPLHF
DNA: TGTGCCAGCAGCTTGGGACTGAACTATAATTCACCCCTCCACTTT

D: TRBD1
J: TRBJ2-4
V: TRBV7-8
size: .
CDR3: CASSFKGTGANIQYF
DNA: TGTGCCAGCAGCTTCAAAGGGACAGGGGCGAACATTCAGTACTTC

D: TRBD1
J: TRBJ2-7
V: TRBV9
size: .
CDR3: CASSPRDSPYEQYF
DNA: TGTGCCAGCAGCCCCCGGGACAGTCCCTACGAGCAGTACTTC

D: .
J: TRBJ2-7
V: TRBV7-2
size: .
CDR3: CASSLALVREQYF
DNA: TGTGCCAGCAGCTTAGCCCTTGTCAGGGAGCAGTACTTC

D: TRBD2
J: TRBJ2-7
V: TRBV6-2/TRBV6-3
size: .
CDR3: CASSLPGLAPEQYF
DNA: TGTGCCAGCAGTCTACCGGGACTAGCGCCCGAGCAGTACTTC

D: .
J: TRBJ1-6
V: TRBV4-3
size: .
CDR3: CASSPTGQYNSPLHF
DNA: TGCGCCAGCAGCCCCACGGGGCAGTATAATTCACCCCTCCACTTT

D: TRBD2
J: TRBJ2-5
V: TRBV5-1
size: .
CDR3: CASSLVLAGGQETQYF
DNA: TGCGCCAGCAGCTTGGTTCTAGCGGGGGGCCAAGAGACCCAGTACTTC

D: TRBD1
J: TRBJ1-1
V: TRBV3-1/TRBV3-2
size: .
CDR3: CASSQDRGRAFF
DNA: TGTGCCAGCAGCCAAGACAGGGGGCGAGCTTTCTTT

D: TRBD1
J: TRBJ1-2
V: TRBV5-1
size: .
CDR3: CASSNRQGSSLFNYGYTF
DNA: TGCGCCAGCAGCAATAGACAGGGGTCCTCCCTTTTTAACTATGGCTACACCTTC

D: TRBD1
J: TRBJ1-4
V: TRBV18
size: .
CDR3: CASSPQGGGFTNEKLFF
DNA: TGTGCCAGCTCACCCCAAGGAGGGGGCTTTACTAATGAAAAACTGTTTTTT

D: .
J: TRBJ1-4
V: TRBV7-9
size: .
CDR3: CASSSVSNEKLFF
DNA: TGTGCCAGCAGCTCCGTTTCCAATGAAAAACTGTTTTTT

D: TRBD1
J: TRBJ1-2
V: TRBV6-4
size: few
CDR3: CASSVGQGTNGYTF
DNA: TGTGCCAGCAGTGTAGGACAGGGGACGAATGGCTACACCTTC

D: .
J: TRBJ1-4
V: TRBV5-4
size: .
CDR3: CASRKQGVGTNEKLFF
DNA: TGTGCCAGCAGGAAACAGGGTGTAGGTACTAATGAAAAACTGTTTTTT

D: TRBD1
J: TRBJ1-1
V: TRBV30
size: .
CDR3: CAWTRTGWGNTEAFF
DNA: TGTGCCTGGACTAGGACAGGGTGGGGGAACACTGAAGCTTTCTTT

D: TRBD2
J: TRBJ2-1
V: TRBV5-1
size: .
CDR3: CASSLRLALAGEQFF
DNA: TGCGCCAGCAGCTTGAGACTAGCGCTGGCGGGTGAGCAGTTCTTC

D: TRBD1
J: TRBJ1-1
V: TRBV6-5
size: .
CDR3: CASSYFTPGQGTEAFF
DNA: TGTGCCAGCAGTTACTTTACCCCTGGACAGGGCACTGAAGCTTTCTTT

D: .
J: TRBJ2-7
V: TRBV4-2
size: .
CDR3: CASSQDKVPSSYEQYF
DNA: TGTGCCAGCAGCCAAGATAAGGTCCCGAGCTCCTACGAGCAGTACTTC

D: TRBD1
J: TRBJ2-1
V: TRBV6-5
size: .
CDR3: CAADRESNEQFF
DNA: TGTGCCGCAGACAGGGAGAGCAATGAGCAGTTCTTC

D: .
J: TRBJ1-4
V: TRBV7-2
size: once
CDR3: CASSHPGGARHPEKLFF
DNA: TGTGCCAGCAGCCACCCCGGGGGGGCGCGACATCCTGAAAAACTGTTTTTT

D: .
J: TRBJ1-1
V: TRBV12-3/TRBV12-4
size: .
CDR3: CASSFQRNTEAFF
DNA: TGTGCCAGCAGTTTTCAGCGGAACACTGAAGCTTTCTTT

D: .
J: TRBJ1-2
V: TRBV2
size: .
CDR3: CASSGGYGYTF
DNA: TGTGCCAGCAGTGGAGGGTATGGCTACACCTTC

D: .
J: TRBJ2-7
V: TRBV19
size: .
CDR3: CASSLTATYEQYF
DNA: TGTGCCAGTAGCTTGACAGCTACCTACGAGCAGTACTTC

D: TRBD1
J: TRBJ1-2
V: TRBV4-2
size: .
CDR3: CASSQLTGRGYGYTF
DNA: TGTGCCAGCAGCCAATTGACAGGGAGAGGGTATGGCTACACCTTC